The sequence of this T cell receptor beta chain was determined in a study of T-cell memory formation after mild COVID-19. Overall study results and limits: There was a balanced CD4/CD8 profile in clones contracting day 15 to 85, and later expanders leaned CD4+. Most CD4+ clones that shrank were in CM and EM, while CD8+ ones turned up in EMRA.

This clonotype turned up a few times. Its target is not known. Trimming stripped 5 bases from V and 6 bases from J, with 6 bases between. CDR3 length equals 11 residues. Germline V gene sequence: CDR1 SGHRS, CDR2 YFSETQ. 5'RACE with constant-segment primers built TCRalpha and TCRbeta cDNA libraries with UMIs. Using its own MiXCR run on the 5' RACE reads, TCRdb lists one record per CDR3 protein. The profile shows 150,000 or so distinct CDR3 sequences, less than 40% of them singletons. The sample consisted of PBMCs or a T cell subset sorted from them (not recorded which). This chain links TRBV5-1 with TRBJ2-4; weak D call: TRBD1 (5 bases). The source of this sequence is an adult woman who had mild COVID-19 (a few samples of this study predate the infection). Cell type and time point are not known. CDR3 in DNA: TGCGCCAGCAGTGACAGAAACATTCAGTACTTC. It is translated as CASSDRNIQYF.